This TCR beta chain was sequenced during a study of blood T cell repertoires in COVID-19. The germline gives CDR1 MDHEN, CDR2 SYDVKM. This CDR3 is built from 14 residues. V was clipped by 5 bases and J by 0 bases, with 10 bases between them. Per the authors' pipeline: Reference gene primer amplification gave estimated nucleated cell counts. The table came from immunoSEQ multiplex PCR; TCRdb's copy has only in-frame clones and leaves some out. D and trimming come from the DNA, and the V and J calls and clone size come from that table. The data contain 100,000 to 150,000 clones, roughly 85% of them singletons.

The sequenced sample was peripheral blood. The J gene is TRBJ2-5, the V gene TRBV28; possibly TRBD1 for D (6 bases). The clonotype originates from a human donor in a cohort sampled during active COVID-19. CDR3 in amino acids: CASSEAGDQETQYF. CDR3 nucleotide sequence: TGTGCCAGCAGTGAGGCAGGGGACCAAGAGACCCAGTACTTC.